The clone carrying this TCR beta chain was seen ten or more times. Via the markers CD45RO/CCR7/CD25/CD127/CD95/CD27, stem cell-like memory, regulatory, central memory and naive CD4+ cells were sorted. Germline trimming cut 3 bases from V and 4 bases from J; bases unmatched to any gene: 4. Per the germline V gene, CDR1 is KGHSH and CDR2 is LQKENI. The CDR3 loop spans 15 amino acids. The source of the sample is a study of beta chain features in type 1 diabetes. What was sequenced were expressed TCRB transcripts, since all of the isolated RNA had been reverse transcribed. Sequencing used immunoSEQ multiplex PCR; TCRdb keeps in-frame clones, though not all of them. The profile shows 120,000 to 150,000 clones, 8% to 13% of them singletons.

The sequence came from a man between 18 and 35 years old in good health. The chain carries TRBV18 and TRBJ2-1; TRBD2 aligns across 9 bases. Sequencing input: naive CD4+ T cells from blood. In DNA, the CDR3 is TGTGCCAGCTCACCCCGTCTAGCGGGGTACAATGAGCAGTTCTTC. Protein: CASSPRLAGYNEQFF. The full variable domain, completed using reference TRBV18 and TRBJ2-1, is NAGVMQNPRHLVRRRGQEARLRCSPMKGHSHVYWYRQLPEEGLKFMVYLQKENIIDESGMPKERFSAEFPKEGPSILRIQQVVRGDSAAYFCASSPRLAGYNEQFFGPGTRLTVL.